What follows are 27 T cell receptor beta chains derived from one specimen sequenced in a study of T cells in localized non-small cell lung cancer. Clones were read by immunoSEQ multiplex PCR, and TCRdb kept only the in-frame ones, dropping some. The sample records 53,000 or so clones, approximately 83% being singletons. The specimen comprised peripheral blood mononuclear cells, sampled before any cancer treatment. The source is a man between 40 and 70 years old with stage III lung adenocarcinoma.

The V and J genes are TRBV12-5 and TRBJ2-7, with D tentatively TRBD1 (5 bases). CDR3 length: 13 residues. CDR1 LGHNT and CDR2 FRNRAP come from the germline V gene. V gave up 2 bases and J gave up 6 bases, with 11 bases separating them. The CDR3 coding sequence is TGTGCTAGTGGTTTGTCAACAGGTGGCGAGCAGTACTTC. Residues: CASGLSTGGEQYF.

The genes are TRBV7-6 and TRBJ2-5; D uncertain. Germline V lookup: CDR1 SGHVS, CDR2 FNYEAQ. V lost 3 bases and J lost 3, with 8 bases in between. There are 13 residues in the CDR3. CDR3 coding DNA: TGTGCCAGCAGCTTTTTTGGGGAAGAGACCCAGTACTTC. Its translation is CASSFFGEETQYF.

V gene TRBV18 combines with J gene TRBJ2-7, with no clear D. Trimming left V 2 bases short and J 2 bases short, with 10 bases between. CDR1 and CDR2 from the germline V gene are KGHSH and LQKENI. This CDR3 is 14 amino acids long. The CDR3 DNA reads as TGTGCCAGCTCACCAGCAGGCCCCACCTACGAGCAGTACTTC. It translates to CASSPAGPTYEQYF. Filled out from reference TRBV18 and TRBJ2-7, the complete variable domain reads NAGVMQNPRHLVRRRGQEARLRCSPMKGHSHVYWYRQLPEEGLKFMVYLQKENIIDESGMPKERFSAEFPKEGPSILRIQQVVRGDSAAYFCASSPAGPTYEQYFGPGTRLTVT.

The CDR3: CASSLDQETSTEAFF. CDR3 bases: TGTGCCAGCAGCTTAGATCAGGAGACGTCCACTGAAGCTTTCTTT. The gene calls are TRBV11-2 and TRBJ1-1; D remains unclear. From germline, CDR1 is SGHAT and CDR2 FQNNGV. The CDR3 has 15 amino acids. V lost 0 bases and J lost 4, with 12 bases in between.

The chain links TRBV4-2 to TRBJ2-4; D gene uncertain. The V gene's germline CDR1 is LGHNA and CDR2 YNFKEQ. The CDR3 runs 14 residues. Trimming shortened V by 0 bases and J by 5 bases, and 8 bases separated the two germline ends. CDR3 sequence: CASSQEIAENIQYF. The CDR3 nucleotides are TGTGCCAGCAGCCAAGAAATTGCCGAAAACATTCAGTACTTC.

This clone was seen a few times. The rearrangement uses TRBV30 and TRBJ2-1, with D maybe TRBD2 (6 bases). CDR3 size: 15 residues. The germline V gene has CDR1 GTSNPN and CDR2 SVGIG (reference sequence). The V end lost 1 base, the J end lost 7 bases, and 17 bases lay between the germline ends. The CDR3: CAWSAGAGKSNEQFF. The CDR3 DNA is TGTGCCTGGAGTGCCGGGGCGGGGAAGTCGAATGAGCAGTTCTTC.

This clone was recorded a few times. This sequence joins TRBV5-6 and TRBJ2-7, with TRBD1 matching 7 bases. V lost 2 bases and J lost 0; bases outside the gene matches: 5. The germline V gene has CDR1 SGHDT and CDR2 YYEEEE. CDR3 length: 15 residues. CDR3: CASSLGGESSYEQYF. CDR3 nucleotides: TGTGCCAGCAGCTTAGGGGGCGAAAGCTCCTACGAGCAGTACTTC.

This chain uses TRBV6-5 with TRBJ2-2; D assignment may be TRBD1 or TRBD2 (6 bases each). The V and J ends lost 8 bases and 3 bases respectively, with 13 bases between them. The germline CDR1 and CDR2 sequences are MNHEY and SVGAGI. The CDR3 covers 14 residues. CDR3 sequence reads: CASRGLGDTGELFF. CDR3 DNA sequence: TGTGCCAGCCGGGGGCTTGGCGACACCGGGGAGCTGTTTTTT.

J is TRBJ1-5 and V is TRBV7-2, with D uncertain. The germline CDR1 and CDR2 sequences are SGHTA and FQGNSA. The CDR3 totals 14 residues. V was shortened by 5 bases and J by 6 bases, with 14 bases between the two germline ends. The CDR3 DNA reads TGTGCCAGCAGCCCCGGACGGCAGTTTCAGCCCCAGCATTTT. It codes for CASSPGRQFQPQHF.

The CDR3 region is CASRKGDRDTKETQYF. As DNA, the CDR3 is TGTGCCAGCAGGAAAGGGGACCGGGACACAAAAGAGACCCAGTACTTC. V and J are TRBV6-4 and TRBJ2-5, with D maybe TRBD1 (6 bases). The CDR3 has 16 residues. The ends were cut back, 6 bases at V and 3 bases at J, with 20 bases in the middle. Germline lookup yields CDR1 MRHNA and CDR2 SNTAGT.

The gene calls are TRBV2 and TRBJ1-5; D ambiguous. The CDR3 spans 13 residues. Germline assignment: CDR1 SNHLY and CDR2 FYNNEI. Trimming cost V 5 bases and J 7 bases, with 12 bases left between them. The CDR3: CASSREVEQPQHF. The CDR3 DNA sequence: TGTGCCAGCAGTCGGGAGGTAGAACAGCCCCAGCATTTT. The variable domain in full, with the rest retrieved from reference TRBV2 and TRBJ1-5, is EPEVTQTPSHQVTQMGQEVILRCVPISNHLYFYWYRQILGQKVEFLVSFYNNEISEKSEIFDDQFSVERPDGSNFTLKIRSTKLEDSAMYFCASSREVEQPQHFGDGTRLSIL.

The rearrangement joins TRBV28 to TRBJ2-5, with D tentatively TRBD1 or TRBD2 (5 bases each). Per germline, CDR1 MDHEN and CDR2 SYDVKM. V was pared by 7 bases and J by 1 base, with 13 bases between. The CDR3 is 14 residues long. As DNA, the CDR3 is TGTGCCAGCAAGTCTCCTGGGGGCCAAGAGACCCAGTACTTC. Translating gives CASKSPGGQETQYF.

The V gene is TRBV7-3, the J gene TRBJ2-1, with 9 bases aligning to TRBD2. Germline V gives CDR1 SGHTA, CDR2 FQGTGA. V was pared by 5 bases and J by 6 bases, with 8 bases of the junction left unmatched. This CDR3 is built from 15 residues. This chain's CDR3 is CASSPWAGGPNEQFF. The CDR3 DNA is TGTGCCAGCAGCCCGTGGGCGGGAGGGCCCAATGAGCAGTTCTTC.

This chain joins TRBV19 and TRBJ1-5; D remains ambiguous. In germline, CDR1 is LNHDA, CDR2 SQIVND (reference sequence). V was trimmed by 7 bases and J by 1 base, leaving 14 bases between them. The CDR3 extends over 15 amino acids. Written as DNA, the CDR3 is TGTGCCAGTACAGGTTCAGACGAGAGCAATCAGCCCCAGCATTTT. Encoded protein: CASTGSDESNQPQHF.

This clone came up many times. The rearrangement links TRBV7-9 to TRBJ2-2; D remains unclear. CDR1 and CDR2 from the germline V gene are SEHNR and FQNEAQ (reference sequence). There are 11 residues in the CDR3. CDR3 coding DNA: TGTGCTAATATCTGGGGCGGGGAGCTGTTTTTT. Its translation is CANIWGGELFF.

On this clone: Other nucleotide sequences in the sample specify the same CDR3. The J gene is TRBJ2-7, the V gene TRBV19, with TRBD2 matching 7 bases. The CDR3 contains 14 residues. Germline V gene lookup returns CDR1 LNHDA and CDR2 SQIVND (reference sequence). After removal of 5 bases from V and 3 bases from J, the junction contained 7 bases not matched to a gene. The DNA for the CDR3 is TGTGCCAGTAGTCCAGGGACGGGAGGCTACGAGCAGTACTTC. It is translated as CASSPGTGGYEQYF.

The chain joins TRBV28 to TRBJ1-2, with D possibly TRBD1 on 5 matching bases. V was cut by 6 bases and J by 3 bases, with 11 bases left in between. The CDR3 runs to 13 residues. The germline gives CDR1 MDHEN, CDR2 SYDVKM. CDR3 sequence: CASRSPGYYGYTF. CDR3 coding DNA: TGTGCCAGCAGAAGCCCAGGGTACTATGGCTACACCTTC.

Comment on this clone: An end of the junction differs from the germline gene, which may be a read error. The chain links TRBV2 to TRBJ1-1; D is possibly TRBD1 (5 bases). The germline CDR1 and CDR2 sequences are SNHLY and FYNNEI. The CDR3 consists of 13 residues. CDR3 sequence: CASSGEGNSEAFF. The CDR3 nucleotides read TGTGCCAGCAGCGGAGAGGGGAACAGTGAAGCTTTCTTT.

In this sample, this clone turned up once. The genes are TRBV5-6 and TRBJ2-3; 8 bases fit TRBD2. Germline values: CDR1 SGHDT, CDR2 YYEEEE. The CDR3 runs to 18 residues. Trimming at V came to 4 bases and at J to 4 bases, leaving 17 bases not matched to a gene. The CDR3 region has the DNA TGTGCCAGCAGCACCCCCTTTGGGGCCGGGGGGGAAGCAGATACGCAGTATTTT. Its translation is CASSTPFGAGGEADTQYF.

As concerns this clone: Germline and junction disagree at one end, which may indicate a read error. J is TRBJ1-1 and V is TRBV18, with no clear D. Germline V gives CDR1 KGHSH, CDR2 LQKENI. CDR3 size: 13 residues. CDR3: CASSPQFWGEAFF. The CDR3 DNA reads TGTGCCAGCTCCCCACAGTTTTGGGGTGAAGCTTTCTTT.

The rearrangement joins TRBV7-2 to TRBJ2-5, with 7 bases fitting TRBD1. The germline CDR1 and CDR2 sequences are SGHTA and FQGNSA. The CDR3 loop spans 15 amino acids. After removal of 5 bases from V and 5 bases from J, the junction contained 11 bases not matched to a gene. CDR3 region: CASSARPGTVETQYF. CDR3 nucleotides: TGTGCCAGCAGCGCCCGTCCCGGGACAGTCGAGACCCAGTACTTC.

The chain recombines TRBV9 with TRBJ2-3, with 10 bases matching TRBD2. The germline V gene has CDR1 SGDLS and CDR2 YYNGEE. CDR3 length: 15 amino acids. Trimming removed 3 bases from V and 4 bases from J; junction bases left unmatched: 5. The chain's CDR3 is CASSERGGRSDTQYF. In DNA form, the CDR3 reads TGTGCCAGCAGCGAGCGGGGGGGCCGATCAGATACGCAGTATTTT.

V is TRBV19 and J is TRBJ1-2; D is perhaps TRBD1 (5 bases). Germline CDR1 and CDR2: LNHDA and SQIVND (reference sequence). The V and J ends lost 3 bases and 6 bases respectively, with 17 bases between them. The CDR3 sequence is 15 residues long. The CDR3 sequence is CASSIMGGVLDGYTF. The CDR3 DNA reads TGTGCCAGTAGTATCATGGGGGGGGTCTTGGATGGCTACACCTTC. Based on the CDR3 plus reference TRBV19 and TRBJ1-2, the full variable domain is DGGITQSPKYLFRKEGQNVTLSCEQNLNHDAMYWYRQDPGQGLRLIYYSQIVNDFQKGDIAEGYSVSREKKESFPLTVTSAQKNPTAFYLCASSIMGGVLDGYTFGSGTRLTVV.

This clone is a singleton in its sample. The chain links TRBV19 to TRBJ2-7, with D possibly called TRBD1 or TRBD2 (6 bases each). The CDR3 is 15 amino acids. V lost 6 bases to trimming and J lost 0 bases, with 15 bases between them. CDR1 and CDR2 (germline): LNHDA, SQIVND (reference sequence). CDR3 in amino acids: CASSKGDSSSYEQYF. CDR3 bases: TGTGCCAGTAGCAAGGGGGACTCCAGCTCCTACGAGCAGTACTTC.

The chain combines TRBV9 with TRBJ2-1; maybe TRBD2 (5 bases). V shed 0 bases and J shed 8 bases, with 18 bases lying between them. Per germline, CDR1 SGDLS and CDR2 YYNGEE. The CDR3 runs to 16 residues. The CDR3: CASSVARTSLSDEQFF. CDR3 sequence (DNA): TGTGCCAGCAGCGTAGCTAGGACTTCCCTTTCCGATGAGCAGTTCTTC. The full variable domain, completed using reference TRBV9 and TRBJ2-1, is DSGVTQTPKHLITATGQRVTLRCSPRSGDLSVYWYQQSLDQGLQFLIQYYNGEERAKGNILERFSAQQFPDLHSELNLSSLELGDSALYFCASSVARTSLSDEQFFGPGTRLTVL.

The chain links TRBV7-2 to TRBJ2-2; D might be TRBD1 (6 bases). Germline V CDR1 and CDR2: SGHTA, FQGNSA. Trimming cost V 4 bases and J 6 bases, with 15 bases left between them. The CDR3 sequence is 15 residues long. The CDR3 DNA sequence: TGTGCCAGCAGCTCGCCCTCAGGGGTTCCCGGGGAGCTGTTTTTT. Translating gives CASSSPSGVPGELFF. Full variable domain (remainder filled in from reference TRBV7-2 and TRBJ2-2): GAGVSQSPSNKVTEKGKDVELRCDPISGHTALYWYRQSLGQGLEFLIYFQGNSAPDKSGLPSDRFSAERTGGSVSTLTIQRTQQEDSAVYLCASSSPSGVPGELFFGEGSRLTVL.

The chain combines TRBV10-1 with TRBJ1-1; D ambiguous. Germline CDR1 reads WNHNN; CDR2 reads SYGVQD (reference sequence). Trimming stripped 3 bases from V and 5 bases from J, with 13 bases between. The CDR3 loop spans 14 amino acids. CDR3 DNA: TGCGCCAGCAGTGATGGCGTGAGAGGGACTGAAGCTTTCTTT. Translating it yields CASSDGVRGTEAFF.